This T cell receptor beta chain was obtained from a study of T cell repertoires in cytomegalovirus infection. Background on the study: It can be stated that public TCR beta signatures indicated CMV infection as well as a matching HLA type.

The CDR3 runs 15 residues. Trimming at V came to 5 bases and at J to 5 bases, leaving 11 bases not matched to a gene. The V gene's germline CDR1 is SGHTA and CDR2 FQGNSA. This clonotype has ten or more counts. A single record per CDR3 protein comes from TCRdb applying MiXCR to the reads. The data contain 480,000 or so distinct CDR3 sequences, about 11% of them seen just once; the ten biggest clones take up 9.5% to 13%. V is TRBV7-2 and J is TRBJ2-5; TRBD1 matches 7 bases. The source material was PBMCs. The receptor was isolated from a human donor in good health (CMV status not recorded). Some clones in this sample may be carry-over from other donors' samples. The CDR3 DNA sequence: TGTGCCAGCAGCCTCGCCACAGGGGAACTCGAGACCCAGTACTTC. Translating it yields CASSLATGELETQYF.